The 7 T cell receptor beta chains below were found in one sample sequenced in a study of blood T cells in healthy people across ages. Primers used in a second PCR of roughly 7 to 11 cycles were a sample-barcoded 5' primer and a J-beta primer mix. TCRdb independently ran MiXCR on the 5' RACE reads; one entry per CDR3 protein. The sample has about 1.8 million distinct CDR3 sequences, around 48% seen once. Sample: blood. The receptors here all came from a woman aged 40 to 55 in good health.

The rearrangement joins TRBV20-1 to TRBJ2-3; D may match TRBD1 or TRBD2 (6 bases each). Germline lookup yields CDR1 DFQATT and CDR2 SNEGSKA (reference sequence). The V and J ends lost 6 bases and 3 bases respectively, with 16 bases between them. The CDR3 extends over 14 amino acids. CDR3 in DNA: TGCAGTGCCACCACAGGGAGGTTGACAGATACGCAGTATTTT. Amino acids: CSATTGRLTDTQYF.

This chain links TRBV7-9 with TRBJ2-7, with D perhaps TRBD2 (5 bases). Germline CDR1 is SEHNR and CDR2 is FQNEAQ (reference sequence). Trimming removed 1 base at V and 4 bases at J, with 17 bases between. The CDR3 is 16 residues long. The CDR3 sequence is CASSLGAGGYGYEQYF. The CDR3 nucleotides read TGTGCCAGCAGCTTAGGGGCAGGCGGGTACGGATACGAGCAGTACTTC.

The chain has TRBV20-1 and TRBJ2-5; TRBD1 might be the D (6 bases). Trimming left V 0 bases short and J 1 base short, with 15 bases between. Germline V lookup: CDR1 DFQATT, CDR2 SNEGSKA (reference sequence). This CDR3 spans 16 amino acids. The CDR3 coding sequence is TGCAGTGCTAGAGATTCAGGCAGGGGCCTCCAAGAGACCCAGTACTTC. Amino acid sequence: CSARDSGRGLQETQYF.

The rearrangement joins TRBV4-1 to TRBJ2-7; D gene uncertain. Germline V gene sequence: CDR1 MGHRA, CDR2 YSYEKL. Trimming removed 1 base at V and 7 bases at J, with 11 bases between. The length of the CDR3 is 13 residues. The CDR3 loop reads CASSQGGSQEQYF. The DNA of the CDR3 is TGCGCCAGCAGCCAAGGAGGTAGTCAGGAGCAGTACTTC.

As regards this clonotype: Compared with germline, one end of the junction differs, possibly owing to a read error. CDR3: CASSLFPGQVGDYSYTF. CDR3 sequence (DNA): TGTGCCAGCAGTCTCTTCCCGGGACAGGTTGGAGACTATAGCTACACCTTC. The rearrangement joins TRBV27 to TRBJ1-2; 8 bases fit TRBD1. CDR1 and CDR2 from the germline V gene are MNHEY and SMNVEV (reference sequence). CDR3 length: 17 amino acids.

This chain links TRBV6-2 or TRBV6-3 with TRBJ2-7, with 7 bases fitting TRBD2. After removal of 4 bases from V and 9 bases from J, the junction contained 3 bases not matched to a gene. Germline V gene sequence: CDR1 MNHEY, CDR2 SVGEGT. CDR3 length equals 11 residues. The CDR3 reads CASSLRERQYF. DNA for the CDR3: TGTGCCAGCAGTTTGCGGGAGAGGCAGTACTTC.

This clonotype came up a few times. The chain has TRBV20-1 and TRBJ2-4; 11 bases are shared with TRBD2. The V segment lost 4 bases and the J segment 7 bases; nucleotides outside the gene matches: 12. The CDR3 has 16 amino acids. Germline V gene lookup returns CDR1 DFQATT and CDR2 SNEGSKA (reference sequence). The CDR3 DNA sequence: TGCAGTGCTAAGACTAGCGGGGCTAGATTGGGTAACATTCAGTACTTC. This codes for CSAKTSGARLGNIQYF.